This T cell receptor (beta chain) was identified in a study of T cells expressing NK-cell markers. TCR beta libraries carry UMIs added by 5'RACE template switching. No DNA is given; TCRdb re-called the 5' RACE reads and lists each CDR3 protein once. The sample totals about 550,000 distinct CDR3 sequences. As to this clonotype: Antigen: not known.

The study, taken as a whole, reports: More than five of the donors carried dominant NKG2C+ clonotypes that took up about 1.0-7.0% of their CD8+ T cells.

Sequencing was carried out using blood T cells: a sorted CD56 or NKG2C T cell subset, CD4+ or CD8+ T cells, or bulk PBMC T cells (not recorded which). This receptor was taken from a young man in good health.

The CDR3 sequence: CSASVSAMETQYF. The V gene is TRBV20-1, the J gene TRBJ2-5; TCRdb designates TRBD2, a call that cannot be tested without DNA. In germline, CDR1 is DFQATT, CDR2 SNEGSKA (reference sequence). The CDR3 has 13 residues.